These 24 T cell receptor beta chains were sequenced from one sample in a study of T cell repertoires in cytomegalovirus infection. One entry per CDR3 protein results from TCRdb running MiXCR on the reads. The sample records 150,000 to 200,000 distinct CDR3 sequences, more than 15% being singletons. The sequenced sample was CD8+ T cells from PBMCs. The receptors derive from a human donor in good health (CMV status not recorded). Some clones in this sample may be carry-over from other donors' samples.

The sample holds many counts of this clonotype. The genes are TRBV7-9 and TRBJ2-7, with 7 nucleotides matching TRBD1. Germline values: CDR1 SEHNR, CDR2 FQNEAQ (reference sequence). The CDR3 spans 16 residues. V lost 5 bases and J lost 1; bases outside the gene matches: 11. DNA for the CDR3: TGTGCCAGCAGCCCCCCCAAGACAGGGATATCCTACGAGCAGTACTTC. It specifies CASSPPKTGISYEQYF.

This clonotype was observed a few times. J is TRBJ2-1 and V is TRBV19; 7 bases fit TRBD1. Germline loops: CDR1 LNHDA, CDR2 SQIVND (reference sequence). V shed 3 bases, J shed 4 bases, and the junction held 6 bases outside the gene matches. The CDR3 is 15 residues long. CDR3 amino acids: CASSMDRIPYNEQFF. The CDR3, as DNA: TGTGCCAGTAGTATGGACAGGATTCCTTACAATGAGCAGTTCTTC.

This clonotype was seen ten or more times. The chain is built from TRBV7-2 and TRBJ2-1; TRBD2 matches 8 bases. The CDR3 covers 16 residues. Germline CDR1 and CDR2: SGHTA and FQGNSA. The V gene end was trimmed by 5 bases and the J gene end by 4 bases; junction bases not matched to a gene: 10. The chain's CDR3 is CASSPPGGATYNEQFF. The CDR3 bases are TGTGCCAGCAGCCCCCCGGGGGGGGCCACTTACAATGAGCAGTTCTTC.

J is TRBJ2-7 and V is TRBV7-8; D ambiguous. This CDR3 comprises 13 residues. The V end was cut by 1 base, the J end by 5 bases, with 9 bases between. CDR1 and CDR2 from the germline V gene are SGHVS and FQNEAQ. Here the CDR3 DNA reads TGTGCCAGCAGCTTAGAAGGGCTCCACGAGCAGTACTTC. Amino acids: CASSLEGLHEQYF.

V is TRBV4-2 and J is TRBJ1-2; unclear D gene. Trimming pared 0 bases from V and 4 bases from J, leaving 15 bases between. Germline V CDR1 and CDR2: LGHNA, YNFKEQ. The CDR3 runs to 16 residues. The CDR3 DNA is TGTGCCAGCAGCCAAGATTTGGCCGCTCACGTCTATGGCTACACCTTC. Its translation: CASSQDLAAHVYGYTF.

The chain couples TRBV7-3 to TRBJ2-3, with D hard to call. The V end lost 5 bases, the J end lost 4 bases, and 13 bases lay between the germline ends. From germline, CDR1 is SGHTA and CDR2 FQGTGA. The CDR3 extends over 14 amino acids. The CDR3: CASSPESQADTQYF. The CDR3 DNA follows: TGTGCCAGCAGCCCGGAGAGTCAAGCAGATACGCAGTATTTT.

The chain combines TRBV7-2 with TRBJ1-2; TRBD1 aligns across 10 bases. Losses at the gene ends were 5 bases for V and 5 bases for J; bases not matched to a gene: 8. Germline CDR1 SGHTA, CDR2 FQGNSA. The CDR3 loop spans 15 amino acids. CDR3 in amino acids: CASSPRQGARYGYTF. In nucleotides, the CDR3 is TGTGCCAGCAGCCCCAGACAGGGGGCGCGATATGGCTACACCTTC.

For the CDR3, the DNA is TGTGCCAGCAGTCCCTGGACAGCCTACGAGCAGTACTTC. Translating it yields CASSPWTAYEQYF. V and J are TRBV6-1 and TRBJ2-7, with D maybe TRBD1 (6 bases). Trimming shortened V by 5 bases and J by 2 bases, and 10 bases separated the two germline ends. This CDR3 contains 13 residues. Germline CDR1 reads MNHNS; CDR2 reads SASEGT.

This rearrangement joins TRBV29-1 to TRBJ1-2, with 9 bases fitting TRBD1. Germline CDR1 and CDR2: SQVTM and ANQGSEA. The CDR3 is made up of 12 amino acids. The V and J ends lost 6 bases and 4 bases, in that order; junction bases with no gene match: 3. The chain's CDR3 is CSVADRGYGYTF. The CDR3 DNA reads as TGCAGCGTCGCGGACAGGGGCTATGGCTACACCTTC.

V usage is TRBV6-1 and J usage is TRBJ1-1; tentative D call: TRBD1 (5 bases). Trimming took 1 base from V and 5 from J, leaving 17 bases between them. Germline CDR1 is MNHNS and CDR2 is SASEGT. CDR3 size: 16 residues. CDR3 in amino acids: CASSEVASGARTEAFF. CDR3 bases: TGTGCCAGCAGTGAAGTTGCCTCCGGGGCTAGAACTGAAGCTTTCTTT.

V usage is TRBV29-1 and J usage is TRBJ2-7; D is tentatively TRBD1 or TRBD2 (6 bases each). Germline V gene lookup returns CDR1 SQVTM and CDR2 ANQGSEA. This CDR3 contains 14 residues. Trimming took 1 base from V and 4 from J, leaving 14 bases between them. As DNA, the CDR3 is TGCAGCGTTGAAGGGGCAGGGGAGGATTACGAGCAGTACTTC. This translates into CSVEGAGEDYEQYF.

There are a few counts of this clonotype. V gene TRBV4-1 combines with J gene TRBJ2-1, with 9 bases matching TRBD2. The trim removed 5 bases at V and 7 bases at J, leaving 12 bases unmatched. Germline CDR1 and CDR2: MGHRA and YSYEKL. The CDR3 covers 16 residues. CDR3 in amino acids: CASSERGRGGRNEQFF. CDR3 bases: TGCGCCAGCAGCGAACGGGGGCGGGGGGGCCGGAATGAGCAGTTCTTC.

The V and J genes are TRBV29-1 and TRBJ2-3; D possibly corresponds to TRBD1 (5 bases). CDR1 SQVTM and CDR2 ANQGSEA come from the germline V gene. This CDR3 region has 15 residues. Deletions cut 4 bases from V and 2 bases from J, with 16 bases between. The CDR3 DNA reads TGCAGCGTTGGACCCCAGGGTAGGGACACAGATACGCAGTATTTT. Its translation is CSVGPQGRDTDTQYF.

This clonotype has ten or more counts. The chain combines TRBV7-2 with TRBJ2-7; 7 nucleotides match TRBD2. CDR1 and CDR2 from the germline V gene are SGHTA and FQGNSA. There are 18 residues in the CDR3. J was trimmed by 5 bases and V by 2 bases; bases with no gene match: 18. CDR3 in amino acids: CASSLRGKLATKVDEQYF. The CDR3 coding sequence is TGTGCCAGCAGCTTAAGGGGCAAACTAGCGACTAAGGTGGACGAGCAGTACTTC.

J is TRBJ2-5 and V is TRBV7-9, with a possible D match to TRBD2 (7 bases). With 7 bases removed from V and 1 base from J, the gap between germline ends came to 13 bases. The CDR3 spans 14 residues. Germline loops: CDR1 SEHNR, CDR2 FQNEAQ (reference sequence). CDR3 in amino acids: CASIAGALQETQYF. In DNA form, the CDR3 reads TGTGCCAGCATCGCGGGGGCTCTCCAAGAGACCCAGTACTTC.

This clonotype was counted a few times. The J gene is TRBJ2-5, the V gene TRBV20-1; D is possibly TRBD1 (6 bases). CDR1 DFQATT and CDR2 SNEGSKA come from the germline V gene (reference sequence). Trimming cost V 3 bases and J 0 bases, with 26 bases left between them. This CDR3 spans 19 amino acids. The CDR3 DNA follows: TGCAGTGCTAGTCTTCTTGTTAACCGACAGGTTATGTACCAAGAGACCCAGTACTTC. Translation: CSASLLVNRQVMYQETQYF.

There are a few counts of this clonotype. The V call is TRBV28, the J call TRBJ2-3; 10 nucleotides line up with TRBD1. Trimming at V came to 2 bases and at J to 5 bases, leaving 10 bases not matched to a gene. Germline CDR1 reads MDHEN; CDR2 reads SYDVKM. The CDR3 is made up of 17 amino acids. CDR3 protein: CASSLPRDRGSRDTQYF. The CDR3 nucleotides read TGTGCCAGCAGTTTACCCCGGGACAGGGGAAGTAGAGATACGCAGTATTTT.

This clonotype was found a few times. V gene TRBV7-2 combines with J gene TRBJ1-1, with D maybe TRBD1 (6 bases). V dropped 5 bases and J dropped 1 base, with 14 bases sitting between them. Germline CDR1 reads SGHTA; CDR2 reads FQGNSA. The CDR3 covers 15 residues. The CDR3 reads CASSPWDNSNTEAFF. The CDR3 bases are TGTGCCAGCAGCCCGTGGGACAACTCGAACACTGAAGCTTTCTTT. Based on the CDR3 plus reference TRBV7-2 and TRBJ1-1, the full variable domain is GAGVSQSPSNKVTEKGKDVELRCDPISGHTALYWYRQSLGQGLEFLIYFQGNSAPDKSGLPSDRFSAERTGGSVSTLTIQRTQQEDSAVYLCASSPWDNSNTEAFFGQGTRLTVV.

This clonotype was observed many times. The J gene is TRBJ2-5, the V gene TRBV14; D is perhaps TRBD1 (6 bases). Deletions cut 5 bases from V and 0 bases from J, with 7 bases between. The germline gives CDR1 SGHDN, CDR2 FVKESK. CDR3 length: 13 residues. Here the CDR3 DNA reads TGTGCCAGCAGCACAGGGTACCAAGAGACCCAGTACTTC. It encodes CASSTGYQETQYF.

The chain recombines TRBV7-9 with TRBJ2-2, with 13 positions matching TRBD2. After removal of 5 bases from V and 2 bases from J, the junction contained 5 bases not matched to a gene. This CDR3 contains 17 residues. Germline-derived CDR1 and CDR2 are SEHNR and FQNEAQ (reference sequence). The CDR3 is CASSRTSGSPNTGELFF. The CDR3, as DNA: TGTGCCAGCAGCCGGACTAGCGGGAGCCCTAACACCGGGGAGCTGTTTTTT.

In this sample, this clonotype turned up many times. The gene calls are TRBV7-2 and TRBJ2-7; 8 bases map to TRBD1. The CDR3 is 14 amino acids. Trimming removed 0 bases from V and 3 bases from J; junction bases left unmatched: 1. The V gene's germline CDR1 is SGHTA and CDR2 FQGNSA. CDR3 amino acids: CASSLADRVYEQYF. CDR3 DNA sequence: TGTGCCAGCAGCTTAGCGGACAGGGTCTACGAGCAGTACTTC.

The chain is built from TRBV27 and TRBJ2-3; 7 positions agree with TRBD1. This CDR3 is 15 amino acids long. V was pared by 5 bases and J by 6 bases, with 11 bases of the junction left unmatched. The V gene's germline CDR1 is MNHEY and CDR2 SMNVEV (reference sequence). The CDR3 region has the DNA TGTGCCAGCAGTCACCCGGGACAGCATGCGGATACGCAGTATTTT. It specifies CASSHPGQHADTQYF.

This clonotype has a handful of counts. The chain links TRBV10-1 to TRBJ2-3; no reliable D call. The germline CDR1 and CDR2 sequences are WNHNN and SYGVQD (reference sequence). This CDR3 spans 15 amino acids. V lost 2 bases and J 0 bases, leaving 9 bases between the germline ends. The CDR3 sequence: CASSETDPSTDTQYF. In DNA, the CDR3 is TGCGCCAGCAGTGAGACAGACCCTAGCACAGATACGCAGTATTTT.

The CDR3 region is CASSSGTYGYTF. DNA of the CDR3: TGTGCCAGCAGTTCCGGGACCTATGGCTACACCTTC. This chain uses TRBV12-3 or TRBV12-4 with TRBJ1-2; TRBD1 might be the D (5 bases). CDR3 length equals 12 residues. With 4 bases removed from V and 4 bases from J, the gap between germline ends came to 7 bases.